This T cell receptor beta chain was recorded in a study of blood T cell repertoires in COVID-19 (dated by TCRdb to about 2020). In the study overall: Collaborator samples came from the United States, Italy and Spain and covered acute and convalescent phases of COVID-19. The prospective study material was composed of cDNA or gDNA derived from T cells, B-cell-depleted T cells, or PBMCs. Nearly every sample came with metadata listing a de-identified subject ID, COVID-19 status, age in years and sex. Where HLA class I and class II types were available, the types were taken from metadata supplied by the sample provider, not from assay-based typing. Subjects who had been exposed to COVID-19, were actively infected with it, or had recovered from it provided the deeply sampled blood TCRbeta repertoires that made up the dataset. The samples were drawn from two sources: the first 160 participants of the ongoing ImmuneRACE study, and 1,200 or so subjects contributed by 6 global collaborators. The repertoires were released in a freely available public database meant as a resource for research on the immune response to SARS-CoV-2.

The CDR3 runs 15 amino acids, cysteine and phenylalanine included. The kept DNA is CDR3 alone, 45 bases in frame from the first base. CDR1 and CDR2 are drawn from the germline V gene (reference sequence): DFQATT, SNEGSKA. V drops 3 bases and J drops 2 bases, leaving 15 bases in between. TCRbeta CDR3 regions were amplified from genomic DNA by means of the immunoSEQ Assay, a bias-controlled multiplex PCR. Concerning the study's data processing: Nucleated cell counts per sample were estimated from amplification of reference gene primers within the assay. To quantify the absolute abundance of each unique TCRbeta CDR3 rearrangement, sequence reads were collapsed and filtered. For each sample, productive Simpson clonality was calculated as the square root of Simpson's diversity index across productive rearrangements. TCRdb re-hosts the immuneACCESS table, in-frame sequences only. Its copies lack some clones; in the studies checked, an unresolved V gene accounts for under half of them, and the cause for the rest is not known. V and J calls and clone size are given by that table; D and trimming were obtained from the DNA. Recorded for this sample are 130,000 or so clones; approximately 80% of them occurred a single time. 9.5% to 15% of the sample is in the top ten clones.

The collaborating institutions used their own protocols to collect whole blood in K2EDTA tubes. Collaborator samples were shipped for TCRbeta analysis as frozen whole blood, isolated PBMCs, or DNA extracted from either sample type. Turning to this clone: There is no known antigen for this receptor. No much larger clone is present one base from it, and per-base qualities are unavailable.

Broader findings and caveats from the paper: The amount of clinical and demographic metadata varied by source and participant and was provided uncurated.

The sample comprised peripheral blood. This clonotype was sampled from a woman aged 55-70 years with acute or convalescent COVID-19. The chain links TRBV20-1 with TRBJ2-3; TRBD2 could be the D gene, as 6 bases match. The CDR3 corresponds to CSASRDFGTTDTQYF. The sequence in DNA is TGCAGTGCTAGTAGGGACTTCGGTACCACAGATACGCAGTATTTT.